This T cell receptor beta chain was identified in a study of blood T cells in healthy people across ages. Study findings and constraints: What prevented conclusive comparison of naive and antigen-experienced cells was that PBMCs were unsorted.

The second PCR ran about 6 to 11 cycles with a sample-barcoded 5' primer and J-beta primers. TCRdb fed the 5' RACE reads into MiXCR, producing one record per CDR3 protein. Of about 650,000 distinct CDR3 sequences in the sample, roughly 32% were seen once. With respect to this clonotype: Its antigen is currently unknown.

Germline V gene sequence: CDR1 DFQATT, CDR2 SNEGSKA (reference sequence). V was trimmed by 6 bases and J by 3 bases, leaving 20 bases between them. The CDR3 has 15 residues. Samples had at least 6.5 million PBMCs isolated from them. The specimen was blood. This chain joins TRBV20-1 and TRBJ2-5; the D gene is possibly TRBD2 (7 bases). The TCR comes from a woman of 80 years or more in good health. DNA for the CDR3: TGCAGTGCCCGAGTCGGGGGGCAGGGGAAAGAGACCCAGTACTTC. Translation: CSARVGGQGKETQYF.